This T cell receptor beta chain was recorded in a study of blood T cell repertoires in COVID-19. Sequencing used immunoSEQ multiplex PCR; TCRdb keeps in-frame clones, though not all of them. The data show 370,000 or so clones, 81% seen once. The CDR3 loop spans 11 amino acids. Trimming removed 5 bases from V and 9 bases from J, with 8 bases in between. Germline assignment: CDR1 SGHNT and CDR2 YENEEA. The source is a human donor with acute or convalescent COVID-19. The donor label of this sample is uncertain. The chain couples TRBV11-3 to TRBJ2-1; D remains ambiguous. The sample consisted of peripheral blood. CDR3 nucleotides: TGTGCCAGCAGCCCCCATAGTGAGCAGTTCTTC. This translates into CASSPHSEQFF.